This T cell receptor (beta chain) was retrieved from a study of beta chain features in type 1 diabetes. Overall study results and limits: Researchers report that Type 1 diabetes patients had moderately but significantly shorter TCRB CDR3s across all four CD4+ subsets. Cells with high TCR expression could be over-represented by cDNA sequencing.

The sequenced template was cDNA made from the entire isolated RNA. This table comes from immunoSEQ multiplex PCR, and its TCRdb copy is limited to in-frame clones, with some not included. Of 390,000 or so clones detected, 14% appear once; the ten largest clones hold roughly 0.033%. There are a few counts of this clone. What it binds is unknown. The CDR3 length is 14 residues. Germline V gene sequence: CDR1 SGHAT, CDR2 FQNNGV. The V gene lost 3 bases and the J gene lost 3 bases, with 8 bases spanning the gap. Averaging approximately 0.11 L, one heparinised blood draw was given by each donor. The chain carries TRBV11-2 and TRBJ2-2; D remains ambiguous. Sequenced input: naive CD4+ T cells from blood. The receptor comes from a man younger than 45 in good health. The DNA of the CDR3 is TGTGCCAGCAGCTTGAGTCCCGACACCGGGGAGCTGTTTTTT. Protein product: CASSLSPDTGELFF.